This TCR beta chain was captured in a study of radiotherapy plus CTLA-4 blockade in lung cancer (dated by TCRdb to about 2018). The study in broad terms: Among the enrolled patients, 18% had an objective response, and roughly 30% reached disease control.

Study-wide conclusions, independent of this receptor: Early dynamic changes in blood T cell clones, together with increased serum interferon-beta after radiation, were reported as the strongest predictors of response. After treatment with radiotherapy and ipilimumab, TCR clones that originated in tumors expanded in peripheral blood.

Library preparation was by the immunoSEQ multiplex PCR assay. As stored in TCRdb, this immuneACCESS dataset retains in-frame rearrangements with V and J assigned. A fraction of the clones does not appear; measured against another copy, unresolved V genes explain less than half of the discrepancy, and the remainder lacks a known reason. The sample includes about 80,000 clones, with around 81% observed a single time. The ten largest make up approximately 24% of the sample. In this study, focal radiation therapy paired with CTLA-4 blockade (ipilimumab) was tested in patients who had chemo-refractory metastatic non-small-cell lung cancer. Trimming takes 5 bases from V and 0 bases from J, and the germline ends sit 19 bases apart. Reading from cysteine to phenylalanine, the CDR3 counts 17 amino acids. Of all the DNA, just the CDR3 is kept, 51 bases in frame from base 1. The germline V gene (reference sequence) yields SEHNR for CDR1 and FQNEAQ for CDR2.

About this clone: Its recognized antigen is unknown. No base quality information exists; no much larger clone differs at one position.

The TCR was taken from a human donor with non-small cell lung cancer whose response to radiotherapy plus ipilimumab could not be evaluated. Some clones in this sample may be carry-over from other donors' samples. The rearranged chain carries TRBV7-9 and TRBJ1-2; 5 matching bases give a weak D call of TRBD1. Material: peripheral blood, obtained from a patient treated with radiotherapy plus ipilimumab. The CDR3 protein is CASSRGDGARANYGYTF. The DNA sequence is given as TGTGCCAGCAGCCGGGGGGATGGGGCGAGGGCTAACTATGGCTACACCTTC.